The 7 T cell receptor beta chains given below trace back to one sample, sequenced in a study of cytomegalovirus exposure and HLA in healthy donors. Primers included in the PCR were 60 Vbeta and 13 Jbeta primers. Sequencing was performed with immunoSEQ multiplex PCR; in TCRdb, only in-frame clones are kept and a portion is missing. This table holds approximately 200,000 clones, less than 90% found once. Source material: PBMCs. These receptors were collected from a boy between 10 and 17 years old in good health and CMV-seronegative.

This clone was detected a few times. The chain is built from TRBV30 and TRBJ1-2; TRBD1 aligns across 9 bases. With V trimmed by 0 bases and J by 6 bases, 17 bases remained unmatched. This CDR3 contains 18 residues. Germline assignment: CDR1 GTSNPN and CDR2 SVGIG (reference sequence). The CDR3 DNA is TGTGCCTGGAGTGTTTCGCCGATACAGGGGGCGCGTAAGCATGGCTACACCTTC. It specifies CAWSVSPIQGARKHGYTF. Complete variable domain (other parts from reference TRBV30 and TRBJ1-2): SQTIHQWPATLVQPVGSPLSLECTVEGTSNPNLYWYRQAAGRGLQLLFYSVGIGQISSEVPQNLSASRPQDRQFILSSKKLLLSDSGFYLCAWSVSPIQGARKHGYTFGSGTRLTVV.

The chain has TRBV6-5 and TRBJ1-1; 11 nucleotides align to TRBD1. Germline assignment: CDR1 MNHEY and CDR2 SVGAGI. This CDR3 contains 14 residues. V trimming: 10 bases; J trimming: 6 bases; junction bases outside the gene matches: 10. The CDR3 region is CATGTGGPVAEAFF. The CDR3 bases are TGTGCCACCGGGACAGGGGGGCCAGTGGCTGAAGCTTTCTTT.

The rearrangement uses TRBV29-1 and TRBJ2-4; D is possibly TRBD1 (5 bases). This CDR3 region has 13 residues. Trimming removed 6 bases at V and 2 bases at J, with 11 bases between. The germline V gene encodes CDR1 SQVTM and CDR2 ANQGSEA. This CDR3 is CSVSTGSKNIQYF. In DNA, the CDR3 is TGCAGCGTGTCTACAGGATCCAAAAACATTCAGTACTTC.

The chain combines TRBV28 with TRBJ1-5; 7 nucleotides line up with TRBD1. The CDR3 has 20 residues. Germline V gives CDR1 MDHEN, CDR2 SYDVKM. J was trimmed by 4 bases and V by 1 base; bases with no gene match: 19. The CDR3 loop reads CASSLLNYVRAGGWNQPQHF. The CDR3 coding sequence is TGTGCCAGCAGTTTATTGAATTATGTTCGGGCAGGGGGATGGAATCAGCCCCAGCATTTT. The variable domain in full, with the rest retrieved from reference TRBV28 and TRBJ1-5, is DVKVTQSSRYLVKRTGEKVFLECVQDMDHENMFWYRQDPGLGLRLIYFSYDVKMKEKGDIPEGYSVSREKKERFSLILESASTNQTSMYLCASSLLNYVRAGGWNQPQHFGDGTRLSIL.

The chain links TRBV9 to TRBJ1-1, with TRBD1 matching 12 bases. Trimming cost V 3 bases and J 6 bases; bases outside gene matches: 12. The CDR3 contains 17 residues. CDR1 and CDR2 from the germline V gene are SGDLS and YYNGEE. In nucleotides, the CDR3 is TGTGCCAGCAGCGCTCCGGGACAGGGGGCGTCGGGCGCTGAAGCTTTCTTT. This codes for CASSAPGQGASGAEAFF.

This clone was seen a few times. The DNA for the CDR3 is TGTGCCAGCAGCCAAAGACACCCTCGGAAACTGTTTTTT. Translating gives CASSQRHPRKLFF. This chain connects TRBV7-9 to TRBJ1-4; D is ambiguous. The germline V and J ends were trimmed by 5 bases and 11 bases, with 15 bases remaining between them. Germline-derived CDR1 and CDR2 are SEHNR and FQNEAQ (reference sequence). The CDR3 loop spans 13 amino acids.

The chain employs TRBV2 and TRBJ1-5; 8 bases are a match to TRBD1. The V gene end was trimmed by 6 bases and the J gene end by 3 bases; junction bases not matched to a gene: 4. The CDR3 runs to 14 residues. CDR1 and CDR2 (germline): SNHLY, FYNNEI. CDR3 DNA: TGTGCCAGCAGCTGGGACAGGTACAATCAGCCCCAGCATTTT. This encodes CASSWDRYNQPQHF.